This T cell receptor beta chain was profiled in a study of T cell responses to AZD1222 COVID-19 vaccine. Measured with immunoSEQ multiplex PCR; TCRdb has only the in-frame clones, and not every one. The sample has some 120,000 clones, around 93% seen once. The germline V gene has CDR1 SGHRS and CDR2 YFSETQ. The junction had 4 bases not matched to a gene; V was cut back by 1 base and J by 1 base. This CDR3 is 15 amino acids long. The TCR sequence derives from an adult in good health. The chain employs TRBV5-1 and TRBJ2-7; 8 nucleotides align to TRBD2. This specimen consisted of peripheral blood, obtained on day 0 of AZD1222 vaccination. CDR3 loop: CASSLIGRGSYEQYF. In DNA form, the CDR3 reads TGCGCCAGCAGCTTGATCGGGAGGGGTTCCTACGAGCAGTACTTC.